The 18 T cell receptor beta chains below come from one sample, sequenced in a study of blood T cells in healthy people across ages. Combining a sample-barcoded 5' primer with a J-beta primer mix, a second PCR ran for about 7 to 11 cycles. TCRdb reprocessed the 5' RACE reads with MiXCR, giving one entry per CDR3 protein. The sample lists approximately 820,000 distinct CDR3 sequences; about 42% were seen once. The sequencing input was blood. Source of these receptors: a man aged 60 to 75 in good health.

This chain uses TRBV27 with TRBJ2-7, with TRBD1 as a possible D gene (6 bases). This CDR3 has 15 amino acids. Germline values: CDR1 MNHEY, CDR2 SMNVEV (reference sequence). V dropped 5 bases and J dropped 4 bases, with 18 bases sitting between them. CDR3 nucleotide sequence: TGTGCCAGCAGTAACTACAGGGCCAAGGGTTACGAGCAGTACTTC. This gives the protein CASSNYRAKGYEQYF.

This chain links TRBV7-2 with TRBJ2-5, with 7 bases that match TRBD1. The CDR3 covers 13 residues. V lost 8 bases, J lost 4 bases, and 7 bases stayed unmatched. CDR1 is SGHTA, CDR2 FQGNSA, per germline. The CDR3 nucleotides read TGTGCCAGCGCCCGGGACAGAGTAGAGACCCAGTACTTC. It codes for CASARDRVETQYF.

The rearrangement uses TRBV3-1 and TRBJ2-4, with D possibly TRBD1 on 5 matching bases. Gene TRBJ2-7 matches the end of the DNA better, so the J call may be wrong. The germline V gene has CDR1 LGHDT and CDR2 YNNKEL (reference sequence). This CDR3 comprises 15 residues. CDR3 DNA sequence: TGTGCCAGCAGCCAAGAAGGGGAAGGATTCTCCGAGCAGTACTTC. Translating gives CASSQEGEGFSEQYF.

V and J are TRBV20-1 and TRBJ2-5; D not certain. The end of the DNA is better explained by TRBJ2-7, so the J call may be wrong. Germline values: CDR1 DFQATT, CDR2 SNEGSKA (reference sequence). This CDR3 contains 11 residues. The chain's CDR3 is CSARRDYEQYF. The DNA of the CDR3 is TGCAGTGCTAGAAGGGACTACGAGCAGTACTTC.

A few counts support this clonotype. The chain couples TRBV5-1 to TRBJ2-1; D possibly corresponds to TRBD1 (6 bases). The CDR3 has 13 residues. Germline V CDR1 and CDR2: SGHRS, YFSETQ. Trimming removed 5 bases at V and 6 bases at J, with 12 bases between. The CDR3 DNA is TGCGCCAGCAGACAGGGTTTTTTCAATGAGCAGTTCTTC. Translating gives CASRQGFFNEQFF.

This clonotype was observed many times. This chain uses TRBV20-1 with TRBJ2-7, with 9 bases that match TRBD1. Germline trimming cut 6 bases from V and 3 bases from J; bases unmatched to any gene: 3. Germline assignment: CDR1 DFQATT and CDR2 SNEGSKA (reference sequence). The CDR3 runs to 12 residues. The CDR3 loop is CSAGTGRYEQYF. The CDR3 nucleotides are TGCAGTGCAGGGACAGGGCGCTACGAGCAGTACTTC.

In the case of this clonotype: One end of the junction is discordant with germline, which a read error may explain. This rearrangement joins TRBV5-1 to TRBJ2-7; 8 nucleotides agree with TRBD1. The better agreement between TRBJ2-5 and the DNA end casts doubt on the J call. Looked up from germline, CDR1 is SGHRS and CDR2 is YFSETQ. This CDR3 region has 14 residues. DNA of the CDR3: TGCGCCGGCAGCTACGGACAGGGAGGCGAGACCCAGTACTTC. As protein: CAGSYGQGGETQYF.

This sequence joins TRBV2 and TRBJ2-3; 7 bases agree with TRBD2. V gave up 4 bases and J gave up 2 bases; unmatched junction bases: 6. Germline-derived CDR1 and CDR2 are SNHLY and FYNNEI. The CDR3 consists of 15 residues. The CDR3 loop is CASSVERGPTDTQYF. DNA of the CDR3: TGTGCCAGCAGTGTCGAGCGGGGACCCACAGATACGCAGTATTTT. Full variable domain (rest looked up from reference TRBV2 and TRBJ2-3): EPEVTQTPSHQVTQMGQEVILRCVPISNHLYFYWYRQILGQKVEFLVSFYNNEISEKSEIFDDQFSVERPDGSNFTLKIRSTKLEDSAMYFCASSVERGPTDTQYFGPGTRLTVL.

V and J are TRBV27 and TRBJ2-7, with D perhaps given as TRBD1 or TRBD2 (6 bases each). Germline V gives CDR1 MNHEY, CDR2 SMNVEV (reference sequence). V was clipped by 3 bases and J by 4 bases, with 19 bases between them. CDR3 size: 16 residues. The DNA for the CDR3 is TGTGCCAGCAGTTTGATAGGTTCGGGGGCAGCTTACGAGCAGTACTTC. Translation: CASSLIGSGAAYEQYF.

The chain joins TRBV12-3 or TRBV12-4 to TRBJ2-7; a possible D gene is TRBD1 (5 bases). Between the trimmed V and J ends, which lost 5 bases and 0 bases, there was a span of 11 bases. CDR3 size: 14 residues. CDR3 DNA sequence: TGTGCCAGCAGTGAGACAGAGAGCTCCTACGAGCAGTACTTC. Its translation: CASSETESSYEQYF.

This clonotype was counted once. The V gene is TRBV7-9, the J gene TRBJ2-2; D is ambiguous. This CDR3 is built from 11 residues. Germline CDR1 and CDR2: SEHNR and FQNEAQ (reference sequence). Between the trimmed V and J ends, which lost 8 bases and 3 bases, there was a span of 4 bases. This CDR3 reads CASGYTGELFF. CDR3 nucleotide sequence: TGTGCCAGCGGATACACCGGGGAGCTGTTTTTT.

This clonotype has just a few counts. This chain links TRBV10-3 with TRBJ2-1, with 9 nucleotides matching TRBD2. With V trimmed by 6 bases and J by 4 bases, 4 bases remained unmatched. The V gene's germline CDR1 is ENHRY and CDR2 SYGVKD. The length of the CDR3 is 14 residues. CDR3 in amino acids: CAISAGLAYNEQFF. The CDR3 coding sequence is TGTGCCATCAGCGCAGGACTAGCGTACAATGAGCAGTTCTTC.

This clonotype was counted a few times. V is TRBV18 and J is TRBJ2-5, with D uncertain. The CDR3 is 14 residues long. Germline CDR1 is KGHSH and CDR2 is LQKENI. Trimming left V 5 bases short and J 4 bases short, with 14 bases between. The CDR3 DNA sequence: TGTGCCAGCTCATCGTCCAATGGGCGAGAGACCCAGTACTTC. Translated, it gives CASSSSNGRETQYF. Full variable domain (rest looked up from reference TRBV18 and TRBJ2-5): NAGVMQNPRHLVRRRGQEARLRCSPMKGHSHVYWYRQLPEEGLKFMVYLQKENIIDESGMPKERFSAEFPKEGPSILRIQQVVRGDSAAYFCASSSSNGRETQYFGPGTRLLVL.

V usage is TRBV4-3 and J usage is TRBJ1-5, with D tentatively TRBD1 (5 bases). CDR1 is LGHNA and CDR2 is YSLEER in the germline V gene. The CDR3 has 17 amino acids. With 0 bases removed from V and 1 base from J, the gap between germline ends came to 13 bases. The CDR3 bases are TGCGCCAGCAGCCAAGATCTAGCGAGGACAAGCAATCAGCCCCAGCATTTT. It is translated as CASSQDLARTSNQPQHF.

V is TRBV30 and J is TRBJ2-7; the D is unclear. In germline, CDR1 is GTSNPN, CDR2 SVGIG (reference sequence). The CDR3 contains 12 residues. Trimming cost V 0 bases and J 3 bases, with 6 bases left between them. The CDR3 DNA reads TGTGCCTGGAGTGTAGGGCGCTACGAGCAGTACTTC. As protein: CAWSVGRYEQYF.

This clonotype was counted only a few times. This sequence joins TRBV6-2 or TRBV6-3 and TRBJ2-7; 11 bases are a match to TRBD2. CDR1 and CDR2 from the germline V gene are MNHEY and SVGEGT. J was trimmed by 4 bases and V by 2 bases; bases with no gene match: 10. The CDR3 runs to 17 residues. The DNA for the CDR3 is TGTGCCAGCAGTTACCCCCGCGGACTAGCGGGTTCATACGAGCAGTACTTC. Protein: CASSYPRGLAGSYEQYF.

V is TRBV9 and J is TRBJ2-7; 10 positions match TRBD1. CDR1 and CDR2 from the germline V gene are SGDLS and YYNGEE. The ends lost 0 bases at V and 5 bases at J; junction bases unmatched: 5. The CDR3 is made up of 15 amino acids. The DNA of the CDR3 is TGTGCCAGCAGCGTAGGACAGGGGGCGAGGGACGAGCAGTACTTC. Its translation is CASSVGQGARDEQYF. Filled out from reference TRBV9 and TRBJ2-7, the complete variable domain reads DSGVTQTPKHLITATGQRVTLRCSPRSGDLSVYWYQQSLDQGLQFLIQYYNGEERAKGNILERFSAQQFPDLHSELNLSSLELGDSALYFCASSVGQGARDEQYFGPGTRLTVT.

The chain uses TRBV14 and TRBJ2-5; D possibly matches TRBD1 or TRBD2 (6 bases each). The J call may be wrong; the DNA end is better matched by TRBJ2-7. This CDR3 has 14 amino acids. Per germline, CDR1 SGHDN and CDR2 FVKESK. The DNA for the CDR3 is TGTGCCAGCAGCCAAGGACCAGGGGAGGACGAGCAGTACTTC. The encoded protein is CASSQGPGEDEQYF.